One and the same sample provided the 7 T cell receptor beta chains below, sequenced in a study of blood T cell repertoires in COVID-19. Method: immunoSEQ multiplex PCR; TCRdb's copy keeps in-frame clones and lacks some. This sample has roughly 180,000 clones, with roughly 79% found just once. The specimen sequenced was peripheral blood. The source of these receptors is a woman aged 40-49 years with COVID-19, enrolled during active disease.

CDR3 nucleotides: TGTGCCAGCTCATTCCGACAGGGCCAAGAGACCCAGTACTTC. As protein: CASSFRQGQETQYF. The genes are TRBV18 and TRBJ2-5, with 7 bases that match TRBD1. Germline V lookup: CDR1 KGHSH, CDR2 LQKENI. The CDR3 extends over 14 amino acids. With V trimmed by 5 bases and J by 1 base, 4 bases remained unmatched.

The chain has TRBV5-1 and TRBJ2-1, with D possibly matching TRBD2 (6 bases). Germline V lookup: CDR1 SGHRS, CDR2 YFSETQ. Trimming shortened V by 2 bases and J by 10 bases, and 13 bases separated the two germline ends. The CDR3 extends over 13 amino acids. DNA for the CDR3: TGCGCCAGCAGCTTCTCCGGGAGTTTGGAGCAGTTCTTC. This translates into CASSFSGSLEQFF.

This clone was found many times. The genes are TRBV9 and TRBJ1-1; TRBD1 might be the D (6 bases). This CDR3 region has 14 residues. Germline lookup yields CDR1 SGDLS and CDR2 YYNGEE. Trimming removed 4 bases at V and 1 base at J, with 11 bases between. The CDR3 here is CASSPRTANTEAFF. CDR3 bases: TGTGCCAGCAGCCCCCGGACAGCGAACACTGAAGCTTTCTTT.

The chain recombines TRBV2 with TRBJ1-2; D might be TRBD1 (6 bases). Per germline, CDR1 SNHLY and CDR2 FYNNEI. V was clipped by 6 bases and J by 0 bases, with 11 bases between them. The CDR3 totals 14 residues. As DNA, the CDR3 is TGTGCCAGCAGAAGGACAGCATCTAACTATGGCTACACCTTC. It codes for CASRRTASNYGYTF.

The V gene is TRBV29-1, the J gene TRBJ2-1, with 7 bases aligning to TRBD2. The CDR3 sequence is 12 residues long. Germline trimming cut 6 bases from V and 6 bases from J; bases unmatched to any gene: 5. Germline CDR1 reads SQVTM; CDR2 reads ANQGSEA. CDR3 sequence (DNA): TGCAGCGTGGCTAGCGGACTCAATGAGCAGTTCTTC. The encoded protein is CSVASGLNEQFF.

This chain connects TRBV5-6 to TRBJ2-3; TRBD2 matches 7 bases. The germline gives CDR1 SGHDT, CDR2 YYEEEE. The length of the CDR3 is 16 residues. Trimming removed 3 bases from V and 4 bases from J; junction bases left unmatched: 11. The CDR3 DNA follows: TGTGCCAGCAGCTCTCCCCCGACTAGCATCCCAGATACGCAGTATTTT. This encodes CASSSPPTSIPDTQYF.

This clone was recorded once. The chain employs TRBV15 and TRBJ1-4, with a tentative D call TRBD1 (5 bases). Looked up from germline, CDR1 is LNHNV and CDR2 is YYDKDF (reference sequence). The CDR3 spans 16 residues. V was trimmed by 4 bases and J by 7 bases, leaving 19 bases between them. The CDR3 loop reads CATSKEGRHKGEKLFF. The CDR3 DNA reads TGTGCCACCAGCAAAGAGGGGAGGCACAAGGGTGAAAAACTGTTTTTT.